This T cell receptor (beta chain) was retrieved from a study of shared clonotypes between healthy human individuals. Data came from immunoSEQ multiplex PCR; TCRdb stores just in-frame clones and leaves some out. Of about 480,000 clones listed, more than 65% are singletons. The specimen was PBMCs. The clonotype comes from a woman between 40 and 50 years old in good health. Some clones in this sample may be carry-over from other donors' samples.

The CDR3, as DNA: TGTGCCAGCAGCCGTCTAGCTAACCAAGAGACCCAGTACTTC. Translated, it gives CASSRLANQETQYF. This chain connects TRBV11-2 to TRBJ2-5; possible D gene TRBD2, 5 bases. The CDR3 has 14 amino acids. The germline V and J ends were trimmed by 5 bases and 0 bases, with 10 bases remaining between them. Germline CDR1 is SGHAT and CDR2 is FQNNGV.